A single sample is the source of the 8 T cell receptor beta chains below, sequenced in a study of memory CD4+ T cells and cytomegalovirus serostatus. The sort gate was single viable CD3+CD4+CD8-CD45RO+ cells for memory CD4+ T cells. Some clones are missing from TCRdb's copy, which holds only in-frame ones; the method was immunoSEQ multiplex PCR. The table lists tens of thousands of clones, 60% to 80% of them singletons. The sequencing sample was made of memory CD4+ T cells from blood. The source of these receptors is an adult in good health and CMV-seronegative.

V usage is TRBV7-8 and J usage is TRBJ1-2; D remains unclear. V lost 1 base to trimming and J lost 2 bases, with 23 bases between them. CDR1 is SGHVS, CDR2 FQNEAQ, per germline. The CDR3 runs 19 residues. The CDR3 reads CASSLVRTISQKANYGYTF. The DNA for the CDR3 is TGTGCCAGCAGCTTAGTACGAACAATCTCTCAAAAAGCAAACTATGGCTACACCTTC.

This chain connects TRBV2 to TRBJ2-5, with a weak D call TRBD2 (5 bases). The germline V gene has CDR1 SNHLY and CDR2 FYNNEI. The CDR3 sequence is 11 residues long. V lost 5 bases and J lost 10, with 11 bases in between. The CDR3 sequence is CASSPDGSQYF. CDR3 nucleotide sequence: TGTGCCAGCAGTCCCGATGGGAGCCAGTACTTC.

The chain joins TRBV30 to TRBJ1-1; D gene uncertain. Germline lookup yields CDR1 GTSNPN and CDR2 SVGIG (reference sequence). This CDR3 is 12 amino acids long. Trimming took 4 bases from V and 0 from J, leaving 6 bases between them. CDR3 region: CAWIHMNTEAFF. CDR3 DNA: TGTGCCTGGATCCATATGAACACTGAAGCTTTCTTT.

CDR3 residues: CAISESGTGGSGANVLTF. Here the CDR3 DNA reads TGTGCCATCAGTGAGTCGGGGACAGGGGGCTCTGGGGCCAACGTCCTGACTTTC. This sequence joins TRBV10-3 and TRBJ2-6, with 11 bases fitting TRBD1. The CDR3 is 18 amino acids. Per germline, CDR1 ENHRY and CDR2 SYGVKD. The ends lost 0 bases at V and 0 bases at J; junction bases unmatched: 1.

This clone was detected only a few times. The CDR3 coding sequence is TGTGCCAGCAGCTTCGGTAGCATCTATGGGGATTCACCCCTCCACTTT. Its protein is CASSFGSIYGDSPLHF. V and J are TRBV5-6 and TRBJ1-6; D remains ambiguous. Looked up from germline, CDR1 is SGHDT and CDR2 is YYEEEE. V lost 2 bases, J lost 8 bases, and 17 bases lay in between. The CDR3 sequence is 16 residues long. Combining the CDR3 with reference TRBV5-6 and TRBJ1-6 gives the whole variable domain DAGVTQSPTHLIKTRGQQVTLRCSPKSGHDTVSWYQQALGQGPQFIFQYYEEEERQRGNFPDRFSGHQFPNYSSELNVNALLLGDSALYLCASSFGSIYGDSPLHFGNGTRLTVT.

This chain joins TRBV2 and TRBJ2-3, with 8 bases fitting TRBD1. The CDR3 has 13 residues. CDR1 is SNHLY, CDR2 FYNNEI, per germline. J gave up 4 bases and V 6 bases, and 3 bases lay outside the gene matches. The CDR3 nucleotides read TGTGCCAGCAGGACAGGGGTTGCAGATACGCAGTATTTT. Its translation: CASRTGVADTQYF.

This chain uses TRBV28 with TRBJ1-4; the D is unclear. The ends were cut back, 6 bases at V and 6 bases at J, with 20 bases in the middle. The CDR3 covers 16 residues. Germline V lookup: CDR1 MDHEN, CDR2 SYDVKM. This CDR3 is CASSQSDFSFDEKLFF. In nucleotides, the CDR3 is TGTGCCAGCAGCCAATCAGACTTCTCTTTTGATGAAAAACTGTTTTTT.

The CDR3 protein is CSVSPATGLETQYF. Written as DNA, the CDR3 is TGCAGCGTTAGCCCTGCGACAGGCCTAGAGACCCAGTACTTC. This chain connects TRBV29-1 to TRBJ2-5; a possible D gene is TRBD1 (6 bases). The germline V gene has CDR1 SQVTM and CDR2 ANQGSEA. V dropped 5 bases and J dropped 4 bases, with 17 bases sitting between them. The length of the CDR3 is 14 residues.